A selection of T cell receptor beta chains follows, all from one sample in a study of blood T cell repertoires in COVID-19. The table came from immunoSEQ multiplex PCR; TCRdb's copy has only in-frame clones and leaves some out. Of over 200,000 clones in the sample, around 89% are singletons; the top ten hold roughly 9%. The sequencing input was PBMCs or T cells enriched from blood (not recorded which). These receptors all come from a man aged 35-49 years who had recovered from COVID-19. Each CDR3 is given with its conserved first and last residue. The order of the fields is clone size, V gene, J gene, CDR3 protein. Expanded clones are given a class, and other clones once, few, many or no size at all.

clone_size: -; v_call: TRBV30; j_call: TRBJ1-4; cdr3_aa: CAWSVQPQGGEKLFF
clone_size: once; v_call: TRBV6-5; j_call: TRBJ2-3; cdr3_aa: CAGQAGACTDTQYF
clone_size: -; v_call: TRBV7-9; j_call: TRBJ2-7; cdr3_aa: CASNPLSTGGSYEQYF
clone_size: -; v_call: TRBV10-1; j_call: TRBJ1-5; cdr3_aa: CASSSGQIYSNQPQHF
clone_size: -; v_call: TRBV2; j_call: TRBJ1-1; cdr3_aa: CATPGQGVDTEAFF
clone_size: -; v_call: TRBV19; j_call: TRBJ1-5; cdr3_aa: CASSIPYYSNQPQHF
clone_size: -; v_call: TRBV4-3; j_call: TRBJ2-1; cdr3_aa: CASSQVSSGIEVEQFF
clone_size: -; v_call: TRBV18; j_call: TRBJ2-3; cdr3_aa: CASSPASGGTDTQYF
clone_size: -; v_call: TRBV5-6; j_call: TRBJ1-1; cdr3_aa: CASSLDQQGFRAFF
clone_size: -; v_call: TRBV7-8; j_call: TRBJ1-1; cdr3_aa: CASSPLIRGRGAFF
clone_size: few; v_call: TRBV7-8; j_call: TRBJ2-7; cdr3_aa: CASSSRGGQGRYEQYF
clone_size: -; v_call: TRBV20-1; j_call: TRBJ1-2; cdr3_aa: CSEGGNYGYTF
clone_size: -; v_call: TRBV5-1; j_call: TRBJ2-5; cdr3_aa: CASSLVVEQETQYF
clone_size: -; v_call: TRBV19; j_call: TRBJ1-4; cdr3_aa: CASRSGVWEKLFF
clone_size: -; v_call: TRBV10-3; j_call: TRBJ2-1; cdr3_aa: CAISEASGGVSSHNEQFF
clone_size: -; v_call: TRBV4-3; j_call: TRBJ1-6; cdr3_aa: CASSQDWANSPLHF
clone_size: -; v_call: TRBV5-1; j_call: TRBJ2-1; cdr3_aa: CASSLGWADNEQFF
clone_size: -; v_call: TRBV5-6; j_call: TRBJ1-2; cdr3_aa: CASSLVIVGGLNYGYTF
clone_size: -; v_call: TRBV4-1; j_call: TRBJ2-7; cdr3_aa: CASSLLTGGLDEQYF
clone_size: -; v_call: TRBV18; j_call: TRBJ1-1; cdr3_aa: CASSLGANTEAFF
clone_size: -; v_call: TRBV27; j_call: TRBJ2-3; cdr3_aa: CASSSTSWTVTSDTQYF
clone_size: -; v_call: TRBV3-1/TRBV3-2; j_call: TRBJ2-7; cdr3_aa: CASSPRDRGFEQYF
clone_size: -; v_call: TRBV29-1; j_call: TRBJ1-5; cdr3_aa: CSYGEGNQPQHF
clone_size: -; v_call: TRBV4-3; j_call: TRBJ1-4; cdr3_aa: CASSHGPGTAELFF